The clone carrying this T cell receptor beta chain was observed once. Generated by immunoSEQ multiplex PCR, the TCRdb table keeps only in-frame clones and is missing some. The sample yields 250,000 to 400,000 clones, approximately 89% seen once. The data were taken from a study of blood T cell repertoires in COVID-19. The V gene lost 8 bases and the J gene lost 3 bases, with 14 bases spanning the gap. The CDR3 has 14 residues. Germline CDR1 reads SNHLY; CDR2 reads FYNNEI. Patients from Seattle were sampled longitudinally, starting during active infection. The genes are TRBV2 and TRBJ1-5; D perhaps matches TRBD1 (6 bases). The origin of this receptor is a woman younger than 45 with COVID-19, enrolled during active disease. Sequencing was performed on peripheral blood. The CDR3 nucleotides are TGTGCCAGCGCCGCCGGACAGTCCAATCAGCCCCAGCATTTT. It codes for CASAAGQSNQPQHF.